A single sample is the source of the 31 T cell receptor beta chains below, sequenced in a study of neurological immune-mediated disorders (dated by TCRdb to between 2019 and 2020). The protocol used for the library was 5' RACE. Sequencing relied on an Illumina HiSeq 2500. TCRdb passed the public sequencing reads through fastp at Q25 and MiXCR, retaining productive beta sequences. Identical CDR3 protein sequences are pooled into one entry, listed with their most common genes and DNA. The sample yields around 30,000 distinct CDR3 sequences; more than 2% were counted once. Roughly 2.5% of the sample lies in the top ten. Sequencing was carried out using PBMCs. The source of these receptors is a woman between 50 and 59 years old with multiple sclerosis.

Many counts were recorded for this clonotype. CDR3 DNA sequence: TGTGCCAGCAGTTTTAGGGGTTCGAACACTGAAGCTTTCTTT. Its translation is CASSFRGSNTEAFF. V usage is TRBV12-3 or TRBV12-4 and J usage is TRBJ1-1; TRBD1 is a possible D gene (5 bases). The CDR3 runs 14 residues. V lost 3 bases and J lost 1, with 9 bases in between.

This clonotype was seen repeatedly, ten times or more. At one boundary the junction diverges from the germline segment, which might be a read error. The genes are TRBV7-7 and TRBJ2-3; possible D gene TRBD1, 5 bases. This CDR3 has 13 amino acids. Per the germline V gene, CDR1 is SSHAT and CDR2 is FNYEAQ (reference sequence). Written as DNA, the CDR3 is TGTGCTAGCAGTTCCCAGGGTACAGATACGCAGTATTTT. Protein product: CASSSQGTDTQYF. Drawing the rest from reference TRBV7-7 and TRBJ2-3, the complete variable domain is GAGVSQSPRYKVTKRGQDVTLRCDPISSHATLYWYQQALGQGPEFLTYFNYEAQPDKSGLPSDRFSAERPEGSISTLTIQRTEQRDSAMYRCASSSQGTDTQYFGPGTRLTVL.

This clonotype was seen ten or more times. The rearrangement links TRBV20-1 to TRBJ2-3; TRBD2 matches at 9 bases. Germline V lookup: CDR1 DFQATT, CDR2 SNEGSKA (reference sequence). The V and J ends lost 6 bases and 8 bases, in that order; junction bases with no gene match: 15. CDR3 length equals 15 residues. The CDR3 DNA is TGCAGTGCCGTCTCGGCTAGCGGGGTCGGGGGTACGCAGTATTTT. Translated, it gives CSAVSASGVGGTQYF.

There are many counts of this clonotype. The rearrangement links TRBV7-6 to TRBJ2-3; D unclear. The CDR3 spans 15 residues. V shed 1 base and J shed 0 bases, with 8 bases lying between them. Germline V gene lookup returns CDR1 SGHVS and CDR2 FNYEAQ. The CDR3, as DNA: TGTGCCAGCAGCTTAGTCCCCAAAAGCACAGATACGCAGTATTTT. This translates into CASSLVPKSTDTQYF.

This clonotype came up many times. The rearrangement joins TRBV5-1 to TRBJ2-7; TRBD1 matches 7 bases. CDR3 length: 17 residues. V dropped 0 bases and J dropped 1; count of bases not matched to a gene: 10. Germline loops: CDR1 SGHRS, CDR2 YFSETQ. The CDR3 loop reads CASSLGRRDRYSYEQYF. In DNA form, the CDR3 reads TGCGCCAGCAGCTTGGGCCGACGGGACAGATATTCCTACGAGCAGTACTTC.

This clonotype was seen at least ten times. This chain links TRBV9 with TRBJ1-5; possibly TRBD1 for D (5 bases). Germline CDR1 SGDLS, CDR2 YYNGEE. The CDR3 is 16 amino acids. The V end was cut by 4 bases, the J end by 0 bases, with 14 bases between. The CDR3 DNA reads as TGTGCCAGCAGCCCCGGCGCCGGGGCTAGCAATCAGCCCCAGCATTTT. Its translation is CASSPGAGASNQPQHF.

Ten or more counts support this clonotype. This chain uses TRBV6-6 with TRBJ1-5; D gene ambiguous. The CDR3 length is 16 residues. V gave up 2 bases and J gave up 2 bases, with 13 bases separating them. Germline assignment: CDR1 MNHNY and CDR2 SVGAGI (reference sequence). CDR3 bases: TGTGCCAGCAGTTACGGGGTACCGGTTGGCAATCAGCCCCAGCATTTT. It yields the protein CASSYGVPVGNQPQHF.

Many counts were recorded for this clonotype. The gene calls are TRBV4-3 and TRBJ1-2; no clear D. The CDR3 has 16 residues. With 0 bases removed from V and 0 bases from J, the gap between germline ends came to 11 bases. Germline V CDR1 and CDR2: LGHNA, YSLEER. The CDR3 sequence: CASSQDVKGTNYGYTF. The CDR3 coding sequence is TGCGCCAGCAGCCAAGATGTGAAAGGAACTAACTATGGCTACACCTTC.

This clonotype was detected many times. The chain couples TRBV20-1 to TRBJ2-5, with 11 bases matching TRBD1. The CDR3 length is 14 residues. J gave up 5 bases and V 4 bases, and 6 bases lay outside the gene matches. Germline CDR1 is DFQATT and CDR2 is SNEGSKA (reference sequence). CDR3 loop: CSANLGQGGETQYF. The CDR3, as DNA: TGCAGTGCTAACCTGGGACAGGGGGGCGAGACCCAGTACTTC.

This clonotype appeared many times. The chain recombines TRBV2 with TRBJ2-1, with D unresolved. V lost 4 bases and J 7 bases, leaving 11 bases between the germline ends. This CDR3 is built from 13 residues. CDR1 is SNHLY, CDR2 FYNNEI, per germline. The CDR3 DNA follows: TGTGCCAGCAGTGGAAGGCGGCTGAATGAGCAGTTCTTC. This encodes CASSGRRLNEQFF.

This clonotype showed up many times. This chain joins TRBV7-2 and TRBJ1-5; 8 bases are a match to TRBD1. Looked up from germline, CDR1 is SGHTA and CDR2 is FQGNSA. This CDR3 is 13 amino acids long. The CDR3 DNA is TGTGCTATCTCTCAGGGGGCCAGTCAGCCCCAGCATTTT. Translation: CAISQGASQPQHF.

This clonotype appeared a few times. The chain links TRBV2 to TRBJ1-4; no clear D. This CDR3 is built from 14 residues. V was trimmed by 4 bases and J by 5 bases, leaving 11 bases between them. Germline V lookup: CDR1 SNHLY, CDR2 FYNNEI. The CDR3 sequence is CASSVRLANEKLFF. For the CDR3, the DNA is TGTGCCAGCAGTGTAAGGTTGGCCAATGAAAAACTGTTTTTT.

This clonotype was counted many times. The genes are TRBV7-9 and TRBJ2-3; 8 nucleotides align to TRBD1. V trimming: 3 bases; J trimming: 4 bases; junction bases outside the gene matches: 9. The V gene's germline CDR1 is SEHNR and CDR2 FQNEAQ (reference sequence). The CDR3 runs to 16 residues. Here the CDR3 DNA reads TGTGCCAGCAGCTTGTCCAGGGGGCTTGATGCAGATACGCAGTATTTT. This codes for CASSLSRGLDADTQYF.

This clonotype has at least ten counts. CDR3 loop: CASSLYTFTDTQYF. The CDR3 coding sequence is TGTGCCAGCAGCTTATACACTTTCACAGATACGCAGTATTTT. This sequence joins TRBV7-2 and TRBJ2-3, with D unclear. CDR3 size: 14 residues. V lost 2 bases and J lost 2, with 8 bases in between. Germline V gene lookup returns CDR1 SGHTA and CDR2 FQGNSA.

This clonotype was observed at least ten times. The rearrangement links TRBV20-1 to TRBJ1-5; no clear D. V was pared by 5 bases and J by 4 bases, with 15 bases between. Germline loops: CDR1 DFQATT, CDR2 SNEGSKA (reference sequence). CDR3 length equals 14 residues. The CDR3 nucleotides read TGCAGTGCTGGCCACTCGGTAGGGAATCAGCCCCAGCATTTT. It is translated as CSAGHSVGNQPQHF.

This clonotype was recorded many times. The rearrangement uses TRBV7-8 and TRBJ2-7, with a possible D match to TRBD1 (6 bases). Germline V gene data show CDR1 as SGHVS and CDR2 as FQNEAQ. The CDR3 has 13 residues. Trimming took off 3 bases at V and 3 bases at J, with 9 bases between the two ends. DNA of the CDR3: TGTGCCAGCAGCTTGGGACAAAACTACGAGCAGTACTTC. As protein: CASSLGQNYEQYF.

This clonotype was seen many times. The chain recombines TRBV7-2 with TRBJ2-2, with D hard to call. Per germline, CDR1 SGHTA and CDR2 FQGNSA. The CDR3 is 14 residues long. V was pared by 5 bases and J by 4 bases, with 11 bases between. Here the CDR3 DNA reads TGTGCCAGCAGCCCGTCGCGGACCACCGGGGAGCTGTTTTTT. It codes for CASSPSRTTGELFF.

This clonotype has ten or more counts. The genes are TRBV28 and TRBJ1-6; a weak D match, TRBD1 (6 bases). Germline V gene data show CDR1 as MDHEN and CDR2 as SYDVKM. The V end lost 6 bases, the J end lost 4 bases, and 13 bases lay between the germline ends. The CDR3 has 15 residues. CDR3 bases: TGTGCCAGCAGCCCCCAGGACAGATATAATTCACCCCTCCACTTT. Protein product: CASSPQDRYNSPLHF.

This clonotype has ten or more counts. The chain links TRBV6-5 to TRBJ2-1; 8 bases agree with TRBD1. The germline gives CDR1 MNHEY, CDR2 SVGAGI. This CDR3 spans 15 amino acids. With V trimmed by 2 bases and J by 0 bases, 0 bases remained unmatched. The CDR3 here is CASSYDRGSYNEQFF. Written as DNA, the CDR3 is TGTGCCAGCAGTTACGACAGGGGCTCCTACAATGAGCAGTTCTTC.

The genes are TRBV18 and TRBJ1-2; D unclear. V gave up 4 bases and J gave up 6 bases, with 15 bases separating them. The CDR3 runs to 14 residues. Germline CDR1 and CDR2: KGHSH and LQKENI. The CDR3 DNA reads TGTGCCAGCTCACTTTCCAAGGGATCCCATGGCTACACCTTC. Translation gives CASSLSKGSHGYTF.

This clonotype was observed at least ten times. The V and J genes are TRBV20-1 and TRBJ1-2; no reliable D call. The CDR3 is 13 amino acids. The V and J ends lost 4 bases and 4 bases respectively, with 13 bases between them. From germline, CDR1 is DFQATT and CDR2 SNEGSKA (reference sequence). The CDR3 sequence: CSATLDAFYGYTF. The CDR3 nucleotides are TGCAGTGCTACCTTGGACGCGTTCTATGGCTACACCTTC.

In the case of this clonotype: A read error may be the cause here, since a much bigger clone is one base away. J is TRBJ2-3 and V is TRBV7-3, with 8 bases fitting TRBD2. The germline gives CDR1 SGHTA, CDR2 FQGTGA. The CDR3 spans 15 residues. The CDR3, as DNA: TGTGCCAGCAACTTACTAGCGGACCGCACAGATACGCAGTATTTT. Its protein is CASNLLADRTDTQYF.

This clonotype appeared many times. The gene calls are TRBV3-1 and TRBJ2-5; D is ambiguous. CDR3 length: 14 amino acids. The germline gives CDR1 LGHDT, CDR2 YNNKEL (reference sequence). The V and J ends lost 4 bases and 2 bases respectively, with 11 bases between them. CDR3 amino acids: CASSLGRIQETQYF. The CDR3 DNA reads TGTGCCAGCAGCCTCGGTCGGATACAAGAGACCCAGTACTTC.

This clonotype was seen ten or more times. The gene calls are TRBV3-1 and TRBJ1-1; 7 bases line up with TRBD1. The germline gives CDR1 LGHDT, CDR2 YNNKEL (reference sequence). The CDR3 runs to 11 residues. V lost 5 bases to trimming and J lost 10 bases; unmatched junction nucleotides: 4. The CDR3 is CASSLGTAAFF. The CDR3 coding sequence is TGTGCCAGCAGCTTAGGGACAGCAGCTTTCTTT.

This clonotype has only a few counts. Since no conserved phenylalanine or tryptophan closes the CDR3, a read error is the likely cause. CDR3: CASSLLQGTYEQYI. The DNA of the CDR3 is TGTGCCAGCAGCTTGCTACAGGGAACTTACGAGCAGTACATC. The chain uses TRBV11-1 and TRBJ2-7; a possible D gene is TRBD1 (6 bases). Germline V gene data show CDR1 as SGHAT and CDR2 as FQDESV (reference sequence). The V end was cut by 3 bases, the J end by 4 bases, with 13 bases between. This CDR3 contains 14 residues.

This clonotype occurred many times. The gene calls are TRBV11-1 and TRBJ2-2; 8 nucleotides align to TRBD1. Germline loops: CDR1 SGHAT, CDR2 FQDESV (reference sequence). This CDR3 has 16 amino acids. With 3 bases clipped from V and 0 bases from J, the junction kept 3 bases outside the gene matches. CDR3 residues: CASSFRTGSNTGELFF. In DNA, the CDR3 is TGTGCCAGCAGCTTTCGGACAGGGTCGAACACCGGGGAGCTGTTTTTT. The variable domain in full, completed from reference TRBV11-1 and TRBJ2-2, reads EAEVAQSPRYKITEKSQAVAFWCDPISGHATLYWYRQILGQGPELLVQFQDESVVDDSQLPKDRFSAERLKGVDSTLKIQPAELGDSAMYLCASSFRTGSNTGELFFGEGSRLTVL.

This clonotype was detected many times. The CDR3 DNA follows: TGTGCCAGCAGTAAGCCGACAGGGGGGACATCTGAAGCTTTCTTT. Its translation: CASSKPTGGTSEAFF. The rearrangement links TRBV6-5 to TRBJ1-1; 9 nucleotides match TRBD1. Germline CDR1 is MNHEY and CDR2 is SVGAGI. Trimming at V came to 5 bases and at J to 6 bases, leaving 10 bases not matched to a gene. CDR3 length: 15 residues.

At least ten counts were recorded for this clonotype. DNA for the CDR3: TGTGCCAGCAGCTTATCTACGGGAGTTGGTTCGCGGGAGCAGTACTTC. This sequence encodes CASSLSTGVGSREQYF. The chain employs TRBV7-9 and TRBJ2-7; D is perhaps TRBD2 (6 bases). Trimming took off 2 bases at V and 7 bases at J, with 21 bases between the two ends. The CDR3 has 16 residues. The germline gives CDR1 SEHNR, CDR2 FQNEAQ (reference sequence).

This clonotype was counted many times. The chain is built from TRBV20-1 and TRBJ2-3; possible D gene TRBD2, 7 bases. This CDR3 spans 15 amino acids. Trimming took 3 bases from V and 0 from J, leaving 13 bases between them. The germline V gene encodes CDR1 DFQATT and CDR2 SNEGSKA (reference sequence). CDR3 bases: TGCAGTGCTAGTTTGGCGGGGGCGAGCACAGATACGCAGTATTTT. It translates to CSASLAGASTDTQYF.

This clonotype was recorded at least ten times. V gene TRBV12-3 or TRBV12-4 combines with J gene TRBJ2-7, with no clear D. CDR3 length: 13 residues. Trimming removed 4 bases at V and 0 bases at J, with 7 bases between. The CDR3 spells CASSSRSSYEQYF. DNA of the CDR3: TGTGCCAGCAGTTCGCGGTCCTCCTACGAGCAGTACTTC.

This clonotype was counted at least ten times. The gene calls are TRBV28 and TRBJ2-5; D gene uncertain. V lost 6 bases to trimming and J lost 3 bases, with 5 bases between them. The CDR3 is made up of 11 amino acids. Germline V CDR1 and CDR2: MDHEN, SYDVKM. The CDR3 DNA reads TGTGCCAGCAGCCAGGAAGAGACCCAGTACTTC. Translating gives CASSQEETQYF.